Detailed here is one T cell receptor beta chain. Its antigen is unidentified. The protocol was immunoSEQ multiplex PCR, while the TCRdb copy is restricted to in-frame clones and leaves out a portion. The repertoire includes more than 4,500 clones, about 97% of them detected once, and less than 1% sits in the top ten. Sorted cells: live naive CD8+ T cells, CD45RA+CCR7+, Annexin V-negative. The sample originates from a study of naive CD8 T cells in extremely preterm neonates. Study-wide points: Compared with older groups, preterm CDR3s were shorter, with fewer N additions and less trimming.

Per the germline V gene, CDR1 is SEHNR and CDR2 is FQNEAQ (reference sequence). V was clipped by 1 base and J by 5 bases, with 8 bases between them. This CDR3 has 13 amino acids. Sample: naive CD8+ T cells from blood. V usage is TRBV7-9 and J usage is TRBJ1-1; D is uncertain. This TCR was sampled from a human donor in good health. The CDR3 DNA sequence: TGTGCCAGCAGCTTAGTAAGAGGAACTGAAGCTTTCTTT. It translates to CASSLVRGTEAFF.